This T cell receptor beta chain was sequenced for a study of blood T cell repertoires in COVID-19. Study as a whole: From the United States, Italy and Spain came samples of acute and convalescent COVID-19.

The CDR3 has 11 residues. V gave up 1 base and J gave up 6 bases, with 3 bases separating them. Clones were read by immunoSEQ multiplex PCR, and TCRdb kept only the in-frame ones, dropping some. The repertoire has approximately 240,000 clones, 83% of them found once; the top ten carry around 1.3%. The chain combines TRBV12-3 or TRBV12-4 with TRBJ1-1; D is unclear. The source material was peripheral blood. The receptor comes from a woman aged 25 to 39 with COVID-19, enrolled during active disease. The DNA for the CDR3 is TGTGCCAGCAGTTTAGGCGCTGAAGCTTTCTTT. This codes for CASSLGAEAFF.